The T cell receptor (beta chain) described here comes from a study of blood T cell repertoires in COVID-19 (TCRdb year 2020). Study-level background: The collaborator samples originated in the United States, Italy and Spain and spanned the acute and convalescent phases of COVID-19. A de-identified subject ID, COVID-19 status, age in years and sex were almost always included in the sample metadata. The repertoires were released in a freely available public database meant as a resource for research on the immune response to SARS-CoV-2. The samples were drawn from two sources: the first 160 participants of the ongoing ImmuneRACE study, and fewer than 1,500 subjects contributed by 6 global collaborators. Where HLA class I and class II types were available, the types were taken from metadata supplied by the sample provider, not from assay-based typing. The dataset comprised deeply sampled blood TCRbeta repertoires from subjects exposed to, actively infected with, or recovered from COVID-19. The prospective study material was composed of cDNA or gDNA derived from T cells, B-cell-depleted T cells, or PBMCs.

Participants in the prospective study were aged roughly 18 to 100 years, lived in 20 to 30 United States geographic areas, and enrolled through a virtual design. To assign participants to cohorts, the prospective study relied on clinical history that participants themselves reported in a screening survey and a study questionnaire. Recovered participants in ImmuneRACE Cohort 3 were defined as having two consecutive negative NP/OP PCR tests, clearance from a healthcare professional, or resolution of symptoms. In the prospective study, whole blood, serum and a nasopharyngeal or oropharyngeal swab were collected from each participant by mobile phlebotomists. Participants in the prospective study had the option to provide additional blood draws and questionnaires over a 2-month period. Blood samples from the prospective study were shipped frozen or at room temperature prior to DNA extraction. The paper's findings and limits, for the study overall: How much clinical and demographic metadata was included differed by source and by participant, and the metadata was provided uncurated.

This clone was recorded only once. Which antigen it targets is not known. Base qualities are not provided; no much larger clone lies one nucleotide away. Relative to germline, V is missing 4 bases and J is missing 0 bases, with 5 bases of the junction outside any gene match. Its CDR3 holds 16 amino acids, cysteine through phenylalanine. CDR3 DNA only is kept here, 48 bases in frame from base 1. The germline V gene gives CDR1 as MGHDK and CDR2 as SYGVNS. TCRbeta CDR3 regions were amplified from genomic DNA by means of the immunoSEQ Assay, a bias-controlled multiplex PCR. The source study handled its data this way. Within the assay, amplification of reference gene primers was used to estimate how many nucleated cells each sample contained. To quantify the absolute abundance of each unique TCRbeta CDR3 rearrangement, sequence reads were collapsed and filtered. For each sample, productive Simpson clonality was calculated by taking the square root of Simpson's diversity index across productive rearrangements. TCRdb re-hosts the immuneACCESS table, in-frame sequences only. Its copies lack some clones; in the studies checked, an unresolved V gene accounts for under half of them, and the cause for the rest is not known. V, J and clone size derive from that table, while D and trimming were established from the DNA sequence. Present in this sample are a few hundred thousand clones, 70% to 90% of which were seen just once. The ten largest make up around 2.2% of the sample.

This clonotype originated in a man aged 25 to 40 who had recovered from COVID-19. The chain is assembled from TRBV25-1 and TRBJ2-2, and TRBD1 matches 7 of the central bases. Sequencing input: PBMCs or T cells enriched from blood (not recorded which). The CDR3: CASSASGTANTGELFF. The base sequence is TGTGCCAGCAGTGCCTCCGGGACAGCGAACACCGGGGAGCTGTTTTTT.